These 13 T cell receptor beta chains share one sample of origin, sequenced in a study of tumor and adjacent non-tumor tissue in lung cancer. No cell sorting was done before RNA was extracted from the tissue. Distant lung tissue was collected more than 3 cm away from the tumor edge. Three rounds of nested PCR, following a modified ARM-PCR protocol, produced the TCRbeta library. TCRdb re-derived calls from the multiplex PCR reads in MiXCR, one entry per CDR3 protein. The sample shows around 80,000 distinct CDR3 sequences, more than 65% of them seen only once. Material: distant non-tumor lung tissue. All receptors derive from a man in his 70s with non-small cell lung cancer.

This clonotype was counted many times. The rearrangement uses TRBV12-5 and TRBJ1-2; D is uncertain. The CDR3 length is 16 residues. From germline, CDR1 is LGHNT and CDR2 FRNRAP. Trimming stripped 7 bases from V and 2 bases from J, with 20 bases between. CDR3 nucleotides: TGTGCTAGTGCTCTAAACGGGTCTCCTTCCAACTATGGCTACACCTTC. This codes for CASALNGSPSNYGYTF. Filled out from reference TRBV12-5 and TRBJ1-2, the complete variable domain reads DARVTQTPRHKVTEMGQEVTMRCQPILGHNTVFWYRQTMMQGLELLAYFRNRAPLDDSGMPKDRFSAEMPDATLATLKIQPSEPRDSAVYFCASALNGSPSNYGYTFGSGTRLTVV.

As to this clonotype: Because the CDR3 is missing its conserved closing phenylalanine or tryptophan, this is likely a read error. The genes are TRBV12-3 or TRBV12-4 and TRBJ2-7; the match to TRBD2 covers 11 bases. The V segment lost 4 bases and the J segment 4 bases; nucleotides outside the gene matches: 6. CDR3 length: 15 amino acids. The CDR3 DNA follows: TGTGCCAGCAGTTCCACTAGCGGGAGACCGTACGAGCAGTACATC. This gives the protein CASSSTSGRPYEQYI.

This clonotype was counted only a few times. The junction departs from germline at one end; a sequencing error may be responsible. The chain combines TRBV20-1 with TRBJ2-1; D is undetermined. Germline CDR1 DFQATT, CDR2 SNEGSKA (reference sequence). The CDR3 spans 13 residues. DNA for the CDR3: TGCAGTGCTATCCGTATTGGGATCAATGAGCATTTCTTC. Translating it yields CSAIRIGINEHFF.

Worth noting for this clonotype: The junction shows a germline mismatch at one end, possibly a read error. The chain recombines TRBV4-1 with TRBJ2-4; TRBD1 agrees at 10 bases. The CDR3 consists of 15 residues. Germline V gene data show CDR1 as MGHRA and CDR2 as YSYEKL. CDR3: CANSGTGDLSNIHYF. The CDR3 coding sequence is TGCGCCAACAGCGGGACAGGGGATTTGAGTAACATTCACTACTTC.

This clonotype is a singleton in its sample. The chain combines TRBV29-1 with TRBJ1-5; D is unclear. Gene TRBJ2-3 matches the end of the DNA better, so the J call may be wrong. Germline CDR1 SQVTM, CDR2 ANQGSEA. The CDR3 covers 13 residues. For the CDR3, the DNA is TGCAGCGTTAGTTGGGGATTCAATCAGCCCCAGTATTTT. Translated: CSVSWGFNQPQYF.

With regard to this clonotype: Mismatch with germline at one junction end may stem from a read error. This rearrangement joins TRBV28 to TRBJ1-5, with 9 bases lining up with TRBD1. This CDR3 spans 15 amino acids. CDR1 and CDR2 from the germline V gene are MDHEN and SYDVKM. CDR3 amino acids: CASRDGTGSNQPQHF. The CDR3 DNA is TGTGCCAGCAGGGACGGGACAGGGAGTAATCAGCCACAGCATTTT.

In regard to this clonotype: A junction end diverges from the germline sequence, so it may reflect a read error. The rearrangement joins TRBV28 to TRBJ2-7; D gene uncertain. This CDR3 spans 12 amino acids. CDR1 MDHEN and CDR2 SYDVKM come from the germline V gene. The CDR3 DNA reads TGTGCCAGCAGTTTTAAGGGATACGAGCGGTACTTC. Translating gives CASSFKGYERYF. Full variable domain (rest looked up from reference TRBV28 and TRBJ2-7): DVKVTQSSRYLVKRTGEKVFLECVQDMDHENMFWYRQDPGLGLRLIYFSYDVKMKEKGDIPEGYSVSREKKERFSLILESASTNQTSMYLCASSFKGYERYFGPGTRLTVT.

As for this clonotype: At one end the junction does not follow the germline gene, possibly because of a read error. This chain joins TRBV6-1 and TRBJ2-1, with 11 bases fitting TRBD2. This CDR3 has 16 residues. The germline gives CDR1 MNHNS, CDR2 SASEGT. Written as DNA, the CDR3 is TGCACCAGCAGTGCTATGATAGCGGGAGGGCGTAATGAGCAGTTCTTC. Its protein is CTSSAMIAGGRNEQFF.

Concerning this clonotype itself: The conserved phenylalanine or tryptophan is not found at the CDR3 terminus, so this likely reflects a read error. This chain links TRBV4-1 with TRBJ1-1; 8 bases line up with TRBD1. The CDR3 is made up of 16 amino acids. Per the germline V gene, CDR1 is MGHRA and CDR2 is YSYEKL. CDR3 DNA sequence: TGTGCCAGCAGCCAAATCTTAGACAGGGGAAACACTGAAGCTTTCTCT. As protein: CASSQILDRGNTEAFS.

A remark on this clonotype: A junction boundary mismatches the germline segment, possibly from a read error. V gene TRBV12-3 or TRBV12-4 combines with J gene TRBJ1-5, with 10 bases aligning to TRBD1. This CDR3 spans 15 amino acids. DNA for the CDR3: TGTGTCAGCAGTTTAGGGACAGGGGCCAATCAGCCACAGCATTTT. It yields the protein CVSSLGTGANQPQHF.

This clonotype was detected many times. The chain has TRBV28 and TRBJ2-7, with D uncertain. The CDR3 is 12 amino acids. Deletions cut 2 bases from V and 4 bases from J, with 6 bases between. Germline lookup yields CDR1 MDHEN and CDR2 SYDVKM. Written as DNA, the CDR3 is TGTGCCAGCAGTTTAATAGGGTACGAGCAGTACTTC. This translates into CASSLIGYEQYF.

CDR3 sequence (DNA): TGTGCCAGCTCATTAGCACGAAAATCTTCTGGGGCCAACGTCCTGACTTTC. Its translation is CASSLARKSSGANVLTF. The rearrangement links TRBV6-6 to TRBJ2-6; the D is unclear. The CDR3 runs 17 residues. In germline, CDR1 is MNHNY, CDR2 SVGAGI (reference sequence). V lost 8 bases, J lost 1 base, and 18 bases lay in between.

As to this clonotype: Because the CDR3 is missing its conserved closing phenylalanine or tryptophan, this is likely a read error. The rearrangement joins TRBV6-5 to TRBJ1-4; no clear D. The CDR3 covers 14 residues. The germline V and J ends were trimmed by 0 bases and 8 bases, with 10 bases remaining between them. Germline V gives CDR1 MNHEY, CDR2 SVGAGI. CDR3 sequence: CASSYSIFGEKLFL. CDR3 sequence (DNA): TGTGCCAGCAGTTACTCGATATTTGGCGAAAAACTGTTTTTG.